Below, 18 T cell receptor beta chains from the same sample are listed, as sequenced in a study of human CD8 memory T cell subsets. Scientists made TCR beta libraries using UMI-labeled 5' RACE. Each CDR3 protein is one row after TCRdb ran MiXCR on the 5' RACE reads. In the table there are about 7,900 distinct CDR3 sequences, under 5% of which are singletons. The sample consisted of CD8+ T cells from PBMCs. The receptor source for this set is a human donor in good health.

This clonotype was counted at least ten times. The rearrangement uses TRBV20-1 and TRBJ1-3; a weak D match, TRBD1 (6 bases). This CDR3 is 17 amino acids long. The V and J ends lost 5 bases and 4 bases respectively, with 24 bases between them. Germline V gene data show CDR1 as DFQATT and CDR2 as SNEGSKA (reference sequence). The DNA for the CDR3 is TGCAGTGCTTTATTACAGGGTATCGGATTTTCGGGAAACACCATATATTTT. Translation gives CSALLQGIGFSGNTIYF.

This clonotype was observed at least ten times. CDR3 loop: CASSQGAWRELEAFF. CDR3 sequence (DNA): TGCGCCAGCAGCCAAGGGGCGTGGAGGGAACTTGAAGCTTTCTTT. The chain links TRBV4-3 to TRBJ1-1; no clear D. The germline V and J ends were trimmed by 1 base and 7 bases, with 16 bases remaining between them. Germline V CDR1 and CDR2: LGHNA, YSLEER. The CDR3 spans 15 residues.

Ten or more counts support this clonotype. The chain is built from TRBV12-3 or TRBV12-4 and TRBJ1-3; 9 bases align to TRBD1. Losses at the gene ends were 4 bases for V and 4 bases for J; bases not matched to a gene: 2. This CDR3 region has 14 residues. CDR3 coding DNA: TGTGCCAGCAGTTCTACAGGGGGCGGAAACACCATATATTTT. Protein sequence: CASSSTGGGNTIYF.

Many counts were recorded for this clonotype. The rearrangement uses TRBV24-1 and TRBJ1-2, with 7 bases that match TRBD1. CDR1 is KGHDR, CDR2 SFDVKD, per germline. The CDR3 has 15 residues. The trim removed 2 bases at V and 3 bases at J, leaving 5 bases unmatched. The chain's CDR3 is CATSDSDRVDYGYTF. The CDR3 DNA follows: TGTGCCACCAGTGATTCTGACAGGGTGGACTATGGCTACACCTTC.

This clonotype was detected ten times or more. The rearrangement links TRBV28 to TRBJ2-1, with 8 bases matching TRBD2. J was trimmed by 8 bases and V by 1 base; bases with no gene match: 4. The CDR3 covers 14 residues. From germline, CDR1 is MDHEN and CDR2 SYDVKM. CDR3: CASSLLAGFHEQFF. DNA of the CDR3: TGTGCCAGCAGTTTATTAGCGGGATTCCATGAGCAGTTCTTC.

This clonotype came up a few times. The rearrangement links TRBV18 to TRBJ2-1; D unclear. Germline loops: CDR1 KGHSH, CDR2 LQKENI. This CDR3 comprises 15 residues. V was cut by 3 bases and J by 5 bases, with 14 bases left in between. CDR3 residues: CASSPPPGDNNEQFF. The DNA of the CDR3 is TGTGCCAGCTCACCCCCCCCGGGCGATAACAATGAGCAGTTCTTC.

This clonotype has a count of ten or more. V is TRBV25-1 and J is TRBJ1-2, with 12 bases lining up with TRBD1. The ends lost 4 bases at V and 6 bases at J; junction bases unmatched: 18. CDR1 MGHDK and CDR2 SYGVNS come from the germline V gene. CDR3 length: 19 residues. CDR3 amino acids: CASSGIYRDRGRRSDGYTF. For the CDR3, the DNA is TGTGCCAGCAGTGGAATTTACCGGGACAGGGGGCGCAGAAGTGATGGCTACACCTTC.

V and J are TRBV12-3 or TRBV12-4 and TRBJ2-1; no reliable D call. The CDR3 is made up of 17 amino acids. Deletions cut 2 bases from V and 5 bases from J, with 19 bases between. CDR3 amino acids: CASSLSSQLLNDNEQFF. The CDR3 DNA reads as TGTGCCAGCAGTTTATCGTCACAGCTCCTGAACGACAATGAGCAGTTCTTC.

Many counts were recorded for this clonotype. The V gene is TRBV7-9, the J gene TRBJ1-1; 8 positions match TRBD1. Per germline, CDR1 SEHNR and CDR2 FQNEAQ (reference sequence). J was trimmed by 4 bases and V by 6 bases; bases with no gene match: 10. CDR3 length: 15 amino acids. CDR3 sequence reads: CASSSTGQAGTEAFF. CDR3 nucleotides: TGTGCCAGCAGTTCTACGGGACAGGCGGGCACTGAAGCTTTCTTT.

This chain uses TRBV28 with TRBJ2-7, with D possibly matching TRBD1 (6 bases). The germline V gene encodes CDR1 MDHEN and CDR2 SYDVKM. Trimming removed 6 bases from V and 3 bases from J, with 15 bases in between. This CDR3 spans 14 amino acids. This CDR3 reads CASRPGQGHYEQYF. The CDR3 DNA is TGTGCCAGCAGACCGGGTCAGGGGCACTACGAGCAGTACTTC.

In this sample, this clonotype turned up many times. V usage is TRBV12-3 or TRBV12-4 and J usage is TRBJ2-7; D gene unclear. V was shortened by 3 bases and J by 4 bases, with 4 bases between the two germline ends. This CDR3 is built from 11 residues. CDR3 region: CASSLEYEQYF. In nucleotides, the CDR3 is TGTGCCAGCAGTTTGGAGTACGAGCAGTACTTC.

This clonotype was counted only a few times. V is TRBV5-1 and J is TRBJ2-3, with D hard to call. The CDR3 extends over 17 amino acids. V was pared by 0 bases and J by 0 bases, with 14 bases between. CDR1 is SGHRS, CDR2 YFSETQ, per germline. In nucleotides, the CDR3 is TGCGCCAGCAGCTTGGAAGGGCCCCACTCAAGCACAGATACGCAGTATTTT. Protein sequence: CASSLEGPHSSTDTQYF.

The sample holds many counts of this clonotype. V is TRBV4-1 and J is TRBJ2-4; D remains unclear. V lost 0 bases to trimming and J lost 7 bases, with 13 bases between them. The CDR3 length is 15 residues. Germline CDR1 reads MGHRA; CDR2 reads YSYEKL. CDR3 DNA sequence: TGCGCCAGCAGCCAAGATAGACAATATGTGAACATTCAGTACTTC. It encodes CASSQDRQYVNIQYF.

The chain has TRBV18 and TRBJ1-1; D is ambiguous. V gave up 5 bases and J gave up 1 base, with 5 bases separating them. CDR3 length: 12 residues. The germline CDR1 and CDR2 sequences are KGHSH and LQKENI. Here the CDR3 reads CASSEENTEAFF. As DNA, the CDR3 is TGTGCCAGCTCAGAAGAGAACACTGAAGCTTTCTTT.

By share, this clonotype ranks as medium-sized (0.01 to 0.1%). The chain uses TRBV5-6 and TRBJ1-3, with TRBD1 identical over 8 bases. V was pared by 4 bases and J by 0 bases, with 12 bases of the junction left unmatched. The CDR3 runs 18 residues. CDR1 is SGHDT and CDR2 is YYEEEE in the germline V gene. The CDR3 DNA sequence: TGTGCCAGCAGCCCTAGGAAGACAGGGGCGATCTCTGGAAACACCATATATTTT. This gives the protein CASSPRKTGAISGNTIYF.

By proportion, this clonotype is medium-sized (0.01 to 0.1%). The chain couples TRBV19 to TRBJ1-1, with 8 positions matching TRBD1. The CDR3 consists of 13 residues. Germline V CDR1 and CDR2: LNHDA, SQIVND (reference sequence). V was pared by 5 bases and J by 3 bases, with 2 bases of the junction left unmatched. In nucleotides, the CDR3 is TGTGCCAGTAGTGGGACAGGATACACTGAAGCTTTCTTT. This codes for CASSGTGYTEAFF.

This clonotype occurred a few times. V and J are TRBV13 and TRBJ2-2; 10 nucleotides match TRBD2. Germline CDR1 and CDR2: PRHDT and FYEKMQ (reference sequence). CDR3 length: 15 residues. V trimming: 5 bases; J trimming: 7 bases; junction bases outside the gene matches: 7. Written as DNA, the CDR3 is TGTGCCAGCAGCACCGGGACTAGCGCTGGCGGGGAGCTGTTTTTT. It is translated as CASSTGTSAGGELFF.

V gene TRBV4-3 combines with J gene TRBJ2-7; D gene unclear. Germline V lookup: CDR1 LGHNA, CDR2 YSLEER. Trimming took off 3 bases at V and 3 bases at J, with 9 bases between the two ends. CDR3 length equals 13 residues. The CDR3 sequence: CASSQTDGYEQYF. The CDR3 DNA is TGCGCCAGCAGCCAGACGGACGGCTACGAGCAGTACTTC.